This T cell receptor beta chain was sequenced during a study of blood T cell repertoires in COVID-19. Some clones are missing from TCRdb's copy, which holds only in-frame ones; the method was immunoSEQ multiplex PCR. The data hold 150,000 to 250,000 clones, with around 79% observed a single time. Sequenced sample: peripheral blood. The TCR sequence derives from a woman between 40 and 50 years old with COVID-19, enrolled during active disease.

CDR3 loop: CASSQVGQNYNSPLHF. CDR3 sequence (DNA): TGCGCCAGCAGCCAAGTGGGCCAGAACTATAATTCACCCCTCCACTTT. The chain is built from TRBV4-3 and TRBJ1-6; D call uncertain. Trimming took 1 base from V and 3 from J, leaving 10 bases between them. Germline V gene data show CDR1 as LGHNA and CDR2 as YSLEER. The CDR3 has 16 amino acids.